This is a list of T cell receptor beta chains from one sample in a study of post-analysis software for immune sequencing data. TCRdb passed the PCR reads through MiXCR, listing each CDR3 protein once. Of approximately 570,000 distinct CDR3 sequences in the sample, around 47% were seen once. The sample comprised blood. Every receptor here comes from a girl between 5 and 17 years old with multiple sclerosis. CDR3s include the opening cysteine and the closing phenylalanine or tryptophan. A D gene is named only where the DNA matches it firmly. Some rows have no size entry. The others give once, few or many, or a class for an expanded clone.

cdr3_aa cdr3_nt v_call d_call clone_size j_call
CASQTSSGGAADTQYF TGTGCCAGCCAGACGTCCAGCGGGGGGGCGGCAGATACGCAGTATTTT TRBV6-5 TRBD2 many TRBJ2-3
CAISEDRGGEQYF TGTGCCATCAGTGAAGACAGGGGCGGCGAGCAGTACTTC TRBV10-3 TRBD1 . TRBJ2-7
CASSQPGFTDTQYF TGTGCCAGCAGCCAACCAGGATTCACAGATACGCAGTATTTT TRBV3-1 . . TRBJ2-3
CASSPTTGGYTF TGTGCCAGCAGCCCCACAACGGGGGGCTACACCTTC TRBV3-1 . few TRBJ1-2
CASRSDTRNIQYF TGTGCCAGCAGATCGGACACCCGGAACATTCAGTACTTC TRBV6-2/TRBV6-3 . . TRBJ2-4
CATTIGRGPRSYEQYF TGTGCCACTACCATAGGGAGAGGGCCCCGCTCCTACGAGCAGTACTTC TRBV28 . few TRBJ2-7
CASSLTQQGVNEQFF TGCGCCAGCAGCTTGACCCAGCAGGGAGTCAATGAGCAGTTCTTC TRBV5-1 . . TRBJ2-1
CASSLAAPGLSNYGYTF TGCGCCAGCAGCTTGGCCGCCCCGGGACTTTCTAACTATGGCTACACCTTC TRBV5-1 . . TRBJ1-2
CASSLLGEYNEQFF TGTGCCAGCAGCCTTCTCGGGGAATACAATGAGCAGTTCTTC TRBV7-9 . many TRBJ2-1
CSALTGGNYEQYF TGCAGTGCCTTGACAGGGGGTAACTACGAGCAGTACTTC TRBV20-1 TRBD1 . TRBJ2-7
CASSLSGFSTDTQYF TGTGCCAGCAGCTTGTCAGGGTTCAGTACGGATACGCAGTATTTT TRBV5-5 . . TRBJ2-3
CASSPGSILAKNIQYF TGCGCCAGCAGCCCCGGCTCCATCCTAGCCAAAAACATTCAGTACTTC TRBV5-1 . . TRBJ2-4
CASSSFGGGNNEQFF TGTGCCAGCAGCTCCTTTGGGGGAGGGAACAATGAGCAGTTCTTC TRBV7-2 TRBD2 few TRBJ2-1
CASNRQGVKGPQHF TGTGCCAGCAACCGACAGGGGGTAAAGGGGCCCCAGCATTTT TRBV12-3/TRBV12-4 TRBD1 . TRBJ1-5
CSVGPLSTDTQYF TGCAGCGTTGGACCCCTTAGCACAGATACGCAGTATTTT TRBV29-1 . . TRBJ2-3
CASSLSREGAYGCTF TGTGCCAGCAGCCTAAGCCGTGAGGGGGCCTATGGCTGCACCTTC TRBV13 TRBD1 . TRBJ1-2
CASSQDPLIPQYF TGTGCCAGCAGCCAAGATCCCCTCATCCCGCAGTATTTT TRBV3-1 . . TRBJ2-3
CASSLEVGDYGYTF TGCGCCAGCAGCTTGGAAGTGGGGGACTATGGCTACACCTTC TRBV5-1 . . TRBJ1-2
CASSPTKQVMYF TGTGCCAGCAGCCCCACTAAACAGGTTATGTACTTC TRBV7-9 . . TRBJ2-4
CASILGGGGDEQYF TGTGCCAGCATATTAGGAGGGGGCGGCGACGAGCAGTACTTC TRBV6-6 . few TRBJ2-7
CASGPGWYGQYF TGTGCCAGCGGTCCGGGGTGGTACGGGCAGTACTTC TRBV12-3/TRBV12-4 . . TRBJ2-7
CASSVRGGGFEAFF TGTGCCAGCAGCGTACGCGGTGGGGGGTTTGAAGCTTTCTTT TRBV7-9 . . TRBJ1-1
CAASSYEQYF TGTGCCGCTAGCTCCTACGAGCAGTACTTC TRBV6-1 . . TRBJ2-7
CASSYVDSTDTQYF TGTGCCAGCAGTTACGTGGATAGCACAGATACGCAGTATTTT TRBV6-2/TRBV6-3 . . TRBJ2-3
CASSLDGGVSAEAFF TGTGCCAGCAGCTTAGACGGAGGGGTGTCGGCTGAAGCTTTCTTT TRBV7-9 . . TRBJ1-1
CSVRGKLRRGSNEQYF TGCAGCGTCCGGGGAAAACTCAGGAGGGGGTCCAACGAGCAGTACTTC TRBV29-1 . few TRBJ2-7
CSVDDHNYGYTF TGCAGCGTTGACGACCATAACTATGGCTACACCTTC TRBV29-1 . few TRBJ1-2
CASSTYWAWQEQYF TGTGCCAGCTCTACCTATTGGGCTTGGCAAGAGCAGTACTTC TRBV18 . . TRBJ2-7